A single sample gave rise to the 15 T cell receptor beta chains below, sequenced in a study of T cell repertoires in cytomegalovirus infection. One entry per CDR3 protein results from TCRdb running MiXCR on the reads. The data show some 57,000 distinct CDR3 sequences, 25% to 40% seen once. Their antigens are not known. The sequenced material came from PBMCs, sequenced either directly or after in vitro stimulation (not recorded which). The receptors shown here come from a human donor in good health (CMV status not recorded). Some clones in this sample may be carry-over from other donors' samples.

This clonotype was seen just once. The genes are TRBV4-3 and TRBJ2-1; possibly TRBD1 or TRBD2 for D (6 bases each). This CDR3 has 15 amino acids. Trimming shortened V by 6 bases and J by 4 bases, and 16 bases separated the two germline ends. Germline V gene sequence: CDR1 LGHNA, CDR2 YSLEER. CDR3 bases: TGCGCCAGCAGTCGAGGGGGGACTTCATACAATGAGCAGTTCTTC. Translated: CASSRGGTSYNEQFF.

This clonotype showed up many times. This chain uses TRBV7-2 with TRBJ1-2; 10 bases are shared with TRBD1. The CDR3 contains 14 residues. The V segment lost 5 bases and the J segment 5 bases; nucleotides outside the gene matches: 5. Per the germline V gene, CDR1 is SGHTA and CDR2 is FQGNSA. The DNA of the CDR3 is TGTGCCAGCAGCCCCGACAGGGGGCTATATGGCTACACCTTC. Residues: CASSPDRGLYGYTF.

The V gene is TRBV27, the J gene TRBJ1-5, with 8 bases matching TRBD1. Germline CDR1 reads MNHEY; CDR2 reads SMNVEV (reference sequence). V lost 6 bases and J lost 3; bases outside the gene matches: 7. The CDR3 is 15 residues long. CDR3 protein: CASRHTTGANQPQHF. The CDR3 nucleotides are TGTGCCAGCAGACACACGACAGGGGCCAATCAGCCCCAGCATTTT.

There are many counts of this clonotype. This rearrangement joins TRBV5-6 to TRBJ2-1, with D hard to call. V was shortened by 6 bases and J by 9 bases, with 13 bases between the two germline ends. This CDR3 contains 12 residues. The germline gives CDR1 SGHDT, CDR2 YYEEEE. The CDR3 loop reads CASTWWGGEQFF. The CDR3 coding sequence is TGTGCCAGCACCTGGTGGGGTGGTGAGCAGTTCTTC.

This clonotype is judged medium-sized. This chain connects TRBV12-3 or TRBV12-4 to TRBJ1-1; D is uncertain. The CDR3 contains 17 residues. The ends were cut back, 5 bases at V and 1 base at J, with 20 bases in the middle. The CDR3 DNA reads TGTGCCAGCAGTACCCAAACAGCTTCCCACGGGAACACTGAAGCTTTCTTT. It yields the protein CASSTQTASHGNTEAFF.

This clonotype has a single count. The conserved phenylalanine or tryptophan is not found at the CDR3 terminus, so this likely reflects a read error. This sequence joins TRBV6-4 and TRBJ2-2, with TRBD2 matching over 10 bases. The CDR3 loop spans 14 amino acids. Germline CDR1 reads MRHNA; CDR2 reads SNTAGT. V shed 8 bases, J shed 3 bases, and the junction held 3 bases outside the gene matches. The CDR3 sequence is CASQSGRDTGELFS. For the CDR3, the DNA is TGTGCCAGCCAGAGCGGGAGGGACACCGGGGAGCTGTTTTCT.

This clonotype was seen more than once but under ten times. The V gene is TRBV2, the J gene TRBJ1-1, with D possibly matching TRBD1 (5 bases). The CDR3 runs 14 residues. The V gene's germline CDR1 is SNHLY and CDR2 FYNNEI. V dropped 4 bases and J dropped 1 base, with 10 bases sitting between them. The CDR3 coding sequence is TGTGCCAGCAGTGCACTTGGACAGAACACTGAAGCTTTCTTT. Its protein is CASSALGQNTEAFF.

This clonotype was seen only a few times. The V call is TRBV12-3 or TRBV12-4, the J call TRBJ1-4; maybe TRBD1 (5 bases). V lost 5 bases and J lost 7, with 11 bases in between. This CDR3 is built from 13 residues. The CDR3 spells CASSPDSFEKLFF. The CDR3, as DNA: TGTGCCAGCAGTCCTGACAGTTTTGAAAAACTGTTTTTT.

The chain links TRBV28 to TRBJ1-2; unclear D gene. CDR1 MDHEN and CDR2 SYDVKM come from the germline V gene. V lost 1 base and J 8 bases, leaving 14 bases between the germline ends. This CDR3 is 14 amino acids long. The CDR3 here is CASSLSAGGAGYTF. CDR3 sequence (DNA): TGTGCCAGCAGTTTATCGGCCGGCGGAGCGGGCTACACCTTC.

Regarding this clonotype: A much larger clone is a single base away; this may be a read error. CDR3 nucleotides: TGTGCCAGCGGTATATCACTGGCGGGGTCAGATACGCAGTATTTT. Translated, it gives CASGISLAGSDTQYF. This chain joins TRBV7-2 and TRBJ2-3, with a possible D match to TRBD2 (6 bases). Germline-derived CDR1 and CDR2 are SGHTA and FQGNSA. CDR3 length: 15 residues. Deletions cut 8 bases from V and 4 bases from J, with 19 bases between.

The table lists this clonotype with a count of one. The chain recombines TRBV5-4 with TRBJ2-1; 10 nucleotides agree with TRBD2. CDR1 is SGHNT, CDR2 YYREEE, per germline (reference sequence). With V trimmed by 0 bases and J by 5 bases, 5 bases remained unmatched. This CDR3 has 16 amino acids. CDR3 bases: TGTGCCAGCAGCTTGGCCAGCGGGAGGGCTAACAATGAGCAGTTCTTC. Its translation: CASSLASGRANNEQFF.

This chain uses TRBV11-2 with TRBJ1-2; no definite D call. The germline CDR1 and CDR2 sequences are SGHAT and FQNNGV. This CDR3 contains 16 residues. Trimming cost V 4 bases and J 2 bases, with 17 bases left between them. The CDR3, as DNA: TGTGCCAGCAGCTCCGGGCGGGGTACAAAAAACTATGGCTACACCTTC. This encodes CASSSGRGTKNYGYTF.

The CDR3 reads CASSIVPGGEAFF. CDR3 in DNA: TGTGCCAGTAGTATAGTCCCAGGGGGCGAAGCTTTCTTT. V usage is TRBV19 and J usage is TRBJ1-1; TRBD1 matches 8 bases. Trimming removed 1 base from V and 8 bases from J; junction bases left unmatched: 3. Germline loops: CDR1 LNHDA, CDR2 SQIVND (reference sequence). There are 13 residues in the CDR3.

This clonotype was seen a handful of times. This sequence joins TRBV5-5 and TRBJ1-1; 7 bases line up with TRBD1. This CDR3 has 14 residues. After removal of 0 bases from V and 8 bases from J, the junction contained 7 bases not matched to a gene. Germline-derived CDR1 and CDR2 are SGHKS and YYEKEE (reference sequence). The CDR3 here is CASSLGTGRPEAFF. DNA of the CDR3: TGTGCCAGCAGCTTGGGGACAGGACGGCCCGAAGCTTTCTTT.

This clonotype was recorded a few times. The gene calls are TRBV7-2 and TRBJ2-1; D unresolved. V was cut by 5 bases and J by 5 bases, with 13 bases left in between. Germline V gives CDR1 SGHTA, CDR2 FQGNSA. The CDR3 runs 14 residues. The DNA of the CDR3 is TGTGCCAGCAGCCTTAGTGGACCTAACAATGAGCAGTTCTTC. This sequence encodes CASSLSGPNNEQFF.